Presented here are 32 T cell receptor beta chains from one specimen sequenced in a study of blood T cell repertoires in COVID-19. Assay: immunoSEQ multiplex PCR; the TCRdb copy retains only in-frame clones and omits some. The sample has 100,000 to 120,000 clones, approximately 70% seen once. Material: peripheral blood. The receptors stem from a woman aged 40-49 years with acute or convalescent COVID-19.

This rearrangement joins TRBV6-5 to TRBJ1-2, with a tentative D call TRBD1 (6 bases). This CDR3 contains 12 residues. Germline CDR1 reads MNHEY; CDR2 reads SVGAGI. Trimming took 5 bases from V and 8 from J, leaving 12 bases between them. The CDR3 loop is CASSPRTEGYTF. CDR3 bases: TGTGCCAGCAGTCCCCGGACAGAGGGCTACACCTTC.

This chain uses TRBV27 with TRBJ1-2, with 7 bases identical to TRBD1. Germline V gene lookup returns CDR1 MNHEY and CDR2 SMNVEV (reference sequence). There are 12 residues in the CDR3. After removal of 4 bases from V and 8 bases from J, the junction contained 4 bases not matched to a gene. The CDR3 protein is CASSSRQGGYTF. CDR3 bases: TGTGCCAGCAGTTCACGACAGGGAGGCTACACCTTC.

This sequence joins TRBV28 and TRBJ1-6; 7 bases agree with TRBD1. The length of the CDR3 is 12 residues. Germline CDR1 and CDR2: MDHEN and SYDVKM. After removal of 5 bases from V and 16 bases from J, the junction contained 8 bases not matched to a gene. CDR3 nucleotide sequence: TGTGCCAGCAGTACACCGGGACAGAAACTCCACTTT. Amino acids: CASSTPGQKLHF.

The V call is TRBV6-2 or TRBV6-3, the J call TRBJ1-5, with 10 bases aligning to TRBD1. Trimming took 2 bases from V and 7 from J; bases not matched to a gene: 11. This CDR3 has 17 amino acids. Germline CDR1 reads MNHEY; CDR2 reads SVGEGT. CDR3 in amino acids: CASSYATGQGKGQPQHF. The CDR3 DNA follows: TGTGCCAGCAGTTACGCCACGGGACAGGGGAAGGGACAGCCCCAGCATTTT.

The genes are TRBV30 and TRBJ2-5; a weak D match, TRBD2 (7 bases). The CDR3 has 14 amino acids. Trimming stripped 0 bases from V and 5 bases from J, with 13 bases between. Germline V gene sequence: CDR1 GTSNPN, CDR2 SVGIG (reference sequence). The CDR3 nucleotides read TGTGCCTGGAGTGTAGGGGGGGGAGTCGAGACCCAGTACTTC. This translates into CAWSVGGGVETQYF.

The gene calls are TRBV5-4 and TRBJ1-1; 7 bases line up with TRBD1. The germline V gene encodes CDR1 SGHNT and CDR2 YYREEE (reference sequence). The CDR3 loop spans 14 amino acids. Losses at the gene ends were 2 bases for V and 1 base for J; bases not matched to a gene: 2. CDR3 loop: CASSFGQENTEAFF. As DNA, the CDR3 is TGTGCCAGCAGCTTTGGACAGGAGAACACTGAAGCTTTCTTT.

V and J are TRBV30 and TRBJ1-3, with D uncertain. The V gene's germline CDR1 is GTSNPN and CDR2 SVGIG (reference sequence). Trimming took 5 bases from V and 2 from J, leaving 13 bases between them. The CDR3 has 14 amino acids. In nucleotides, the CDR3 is TGTGCCTGGTTGCGGGGAAGGACTGGAAACACCATATATTTT. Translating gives CAWLRGRTGNTIYF.

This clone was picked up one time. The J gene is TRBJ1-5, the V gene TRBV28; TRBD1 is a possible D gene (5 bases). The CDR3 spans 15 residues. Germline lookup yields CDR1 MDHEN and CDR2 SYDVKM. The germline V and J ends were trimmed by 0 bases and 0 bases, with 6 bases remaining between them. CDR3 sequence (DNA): TGTGCCAGCAGTTTATGGCAGGGTAGCAATCAGCCCCAGCATTTT. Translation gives CASSLWQGSNQPQHF. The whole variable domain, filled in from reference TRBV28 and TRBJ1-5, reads DVKVTQSSRYLVKRTGEKVFLECVQDMDHENMFWYRQDPGLGLRLIYFSYDVKMKEKGDIPEGYSVSREKKERFSLILESASTNQTSMYLCASSLWQGSNQPQHFGDGTRLSIL.

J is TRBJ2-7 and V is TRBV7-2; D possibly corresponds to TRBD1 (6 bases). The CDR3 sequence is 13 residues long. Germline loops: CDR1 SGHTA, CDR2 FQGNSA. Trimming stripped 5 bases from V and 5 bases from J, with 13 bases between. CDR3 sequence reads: CASSTTGGNEQYF. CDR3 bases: TGTGCCAGCAGCACGACAGGCGGCAACGAGCAGTACTTC. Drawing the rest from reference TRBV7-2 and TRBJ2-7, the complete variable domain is GAGVSQSPSNKVTEKGKDVELRCDPISGHTALYWYRQSLGQGLEFLIYFQGNSAPDKSGLPSDRFSAERTGGSVSTLTIQRTQQEDSAVYLCASSTTGGNEQYFGPGTRLTVT.

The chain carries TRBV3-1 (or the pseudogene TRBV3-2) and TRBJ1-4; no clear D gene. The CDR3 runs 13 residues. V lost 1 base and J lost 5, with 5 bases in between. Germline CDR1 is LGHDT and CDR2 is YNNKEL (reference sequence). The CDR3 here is CASSQGRNEKLFF. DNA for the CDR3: TGTGCCAGCAGCCAAGGGCGGAATGAAAAACTGTTTTTT.

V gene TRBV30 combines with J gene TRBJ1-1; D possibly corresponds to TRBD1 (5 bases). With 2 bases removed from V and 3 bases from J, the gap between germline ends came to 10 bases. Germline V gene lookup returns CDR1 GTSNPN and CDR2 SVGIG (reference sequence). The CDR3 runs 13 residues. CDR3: CAWSRGLDTEAFF. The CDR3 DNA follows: TGTGCCTGGAGTAGGGGTTTGGACACTGAAGCTTTCTTT.

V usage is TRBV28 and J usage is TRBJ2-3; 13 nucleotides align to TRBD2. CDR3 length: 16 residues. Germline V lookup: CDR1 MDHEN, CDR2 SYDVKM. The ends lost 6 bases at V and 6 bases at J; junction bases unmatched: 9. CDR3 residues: CASRSKLAGGSDTQYF. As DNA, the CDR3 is TGTGCCAGCAGATCAAAACTAGCGGGGGGGTCTGATACGCAGTATTTT. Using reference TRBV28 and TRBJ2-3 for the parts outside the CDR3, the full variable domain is DVKVTQSSRYLVKRTGEKVFLECVQDMDHENMFWYRQDPGLGLRLIYFSYDVKMKEKGDIPEGYSVSREKKERFSLILESASTNQTSMYLCASRSKLAGGSDTQYFGPGTRLTVL.

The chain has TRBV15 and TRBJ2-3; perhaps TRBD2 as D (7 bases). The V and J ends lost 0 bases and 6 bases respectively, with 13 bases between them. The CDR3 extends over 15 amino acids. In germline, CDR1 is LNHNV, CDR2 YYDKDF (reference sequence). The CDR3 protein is CATSRDPGEGDTQYF. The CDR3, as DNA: TGTGCCACCAGCAGAGATCCAGGGGAGGGGGATACGCAGTATTTT. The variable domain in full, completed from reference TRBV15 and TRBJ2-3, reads DAMVIQNPRYQVTQFGKPVTLSCSQTLNHNVMYWYQQKSSQAPKLLFHYYDKDFNNEADTPDNFQSRRPNTSFCFLDIRSPGLGDTAMYLCATSRDPGEGDTQYFGPGTRLTVL.

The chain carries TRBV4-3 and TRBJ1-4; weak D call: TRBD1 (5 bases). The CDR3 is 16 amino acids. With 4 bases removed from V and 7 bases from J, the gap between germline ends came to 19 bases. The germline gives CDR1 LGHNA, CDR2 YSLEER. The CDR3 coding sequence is TGCGCCAGCAGCCCAACCCCAGGGAGGGTCGGTGAAAAACTGTTTTTT. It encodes CASSPTPGRVGEKLFF.

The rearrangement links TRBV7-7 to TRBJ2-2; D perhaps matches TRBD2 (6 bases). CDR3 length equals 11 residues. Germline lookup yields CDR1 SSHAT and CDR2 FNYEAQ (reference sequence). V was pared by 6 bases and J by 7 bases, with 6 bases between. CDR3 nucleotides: TGTGCCAGCAGGGGGGGCGGGGAGCTGTTTTTT. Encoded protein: CASRGGGELFF.

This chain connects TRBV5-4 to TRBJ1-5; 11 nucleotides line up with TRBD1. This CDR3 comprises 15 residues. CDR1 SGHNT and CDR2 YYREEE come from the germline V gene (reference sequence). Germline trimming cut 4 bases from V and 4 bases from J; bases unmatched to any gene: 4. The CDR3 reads CASSEGTGGNQPQHF. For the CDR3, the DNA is TGTGCCAGCAGCGAAGGGACAGGGGGAAATCAGCCCCAGCATTTT.

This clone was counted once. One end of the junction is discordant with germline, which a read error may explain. The CDR3 is CASSQGVLRSDF. The CDR3 DNA sequence: TGTGCCAGCAGCCAAGGAGTCCTCCGGTCGGACTTC. V and J are TRBV3-1 (or the pseudogene TRBV3-2) and TRBJ2-5, with no clear D. Germline CDR1 is LGHDT and CDR2 is YNNKEL (reference sequence). The CDR3 totals 12 residues.

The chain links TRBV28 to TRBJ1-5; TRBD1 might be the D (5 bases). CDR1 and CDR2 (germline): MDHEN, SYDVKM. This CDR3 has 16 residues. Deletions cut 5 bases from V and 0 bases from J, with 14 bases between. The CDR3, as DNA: TGTGCCAGCAGTCCAGGGTCAGATTATAGCAATCAGCCCCAGCATTTT. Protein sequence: CASSPGSDYSNQPQHF.

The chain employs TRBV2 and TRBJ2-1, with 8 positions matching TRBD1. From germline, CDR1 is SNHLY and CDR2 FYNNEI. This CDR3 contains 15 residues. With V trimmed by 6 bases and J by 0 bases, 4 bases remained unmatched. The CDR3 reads CASRDRAFSYNEQFF. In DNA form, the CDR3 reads TGTGCCAGCAGGGACAGGGCCTTCTCCTACAATGAGCAGTTCTTC.

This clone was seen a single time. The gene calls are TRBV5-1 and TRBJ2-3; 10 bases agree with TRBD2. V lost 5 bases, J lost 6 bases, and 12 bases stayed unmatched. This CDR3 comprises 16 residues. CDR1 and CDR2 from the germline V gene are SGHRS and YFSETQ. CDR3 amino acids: CASRFSGGLGKDTQYF. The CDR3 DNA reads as TGCGCCAGCAGGTTTAGCGGGGGGTTAGGGAAGGATACGCAGTATTTT.

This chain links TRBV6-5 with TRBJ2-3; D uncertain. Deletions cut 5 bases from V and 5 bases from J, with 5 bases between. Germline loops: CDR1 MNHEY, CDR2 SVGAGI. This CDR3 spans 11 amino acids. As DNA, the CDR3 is TGTGCCAGCAGTCAGGTAGATACGCAGTATTTT. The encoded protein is CASSQVDTQYF.

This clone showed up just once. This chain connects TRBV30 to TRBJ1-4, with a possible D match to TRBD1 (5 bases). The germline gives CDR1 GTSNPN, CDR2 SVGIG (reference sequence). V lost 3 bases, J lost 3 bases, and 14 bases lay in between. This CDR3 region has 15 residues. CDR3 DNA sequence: TGTGCCTGGAGCCCCCTGGGGGGGGCTAATGAAAAACTGTTTTTT. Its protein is CAWSPLGGANEKLFF.

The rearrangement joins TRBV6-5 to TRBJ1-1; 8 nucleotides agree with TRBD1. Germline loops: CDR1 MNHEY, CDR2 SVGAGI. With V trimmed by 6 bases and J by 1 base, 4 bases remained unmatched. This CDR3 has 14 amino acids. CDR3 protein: CASRGQAPNTEAFF. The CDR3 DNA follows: TGTGCCAGCAGGGGACAGGCCCCGAACACTGAAGCTTTCTTT.

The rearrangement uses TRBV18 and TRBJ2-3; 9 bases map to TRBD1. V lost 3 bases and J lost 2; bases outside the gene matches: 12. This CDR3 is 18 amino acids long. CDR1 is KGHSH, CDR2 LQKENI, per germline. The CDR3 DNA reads TGTGCCAGCTCACCGGGGTCTGGACAGGGGCCGGTCACAGATACGCAGTATTTT. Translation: CASSPGSGQGPVTDTQYF.

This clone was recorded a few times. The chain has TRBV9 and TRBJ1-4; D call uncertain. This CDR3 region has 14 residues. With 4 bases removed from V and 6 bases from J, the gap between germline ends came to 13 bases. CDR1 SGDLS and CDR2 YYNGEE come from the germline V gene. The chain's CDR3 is CASSPAEGDEKLFF. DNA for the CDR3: TGTGCCAGCAGCCCCGCGGAGGGCGATGAAAAACTGTTTTTT. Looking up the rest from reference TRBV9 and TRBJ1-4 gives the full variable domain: DSGVTQTPKHLITATGQRVTLRCSPRSGDLSVYWYQQSLDQGLQFLIQYYNGEERAKGNILERFSAQQFPDLHSELNLSSLELGDSALYFCASSPAEGDEKLFFGSGTQLSVL.

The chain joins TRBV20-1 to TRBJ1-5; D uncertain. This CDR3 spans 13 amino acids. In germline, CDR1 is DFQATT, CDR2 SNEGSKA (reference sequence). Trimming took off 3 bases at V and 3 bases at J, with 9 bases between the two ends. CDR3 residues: CSASIDTNQPQHF. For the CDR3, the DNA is TGCAGTGCTAGTATAGACACCAATCAGCCCCAGCATTTT.

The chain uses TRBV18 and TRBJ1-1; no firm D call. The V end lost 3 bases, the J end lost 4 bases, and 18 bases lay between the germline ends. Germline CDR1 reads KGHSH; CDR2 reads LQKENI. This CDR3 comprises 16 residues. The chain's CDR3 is CASSPDWFGVSTEAFF. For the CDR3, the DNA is TGTGCCAGCTCACCCGACTGGTTCGGGGTTAGCACTGAAGCTTTCTTT.

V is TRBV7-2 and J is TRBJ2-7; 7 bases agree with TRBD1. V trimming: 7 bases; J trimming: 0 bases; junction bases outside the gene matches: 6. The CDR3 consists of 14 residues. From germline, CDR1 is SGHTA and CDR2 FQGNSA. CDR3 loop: CASKTGVNSYEQYF. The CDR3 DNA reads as TGTGCCAGCAAAACAGGGGTAAACTCCTACGAGCAGTACTTC.

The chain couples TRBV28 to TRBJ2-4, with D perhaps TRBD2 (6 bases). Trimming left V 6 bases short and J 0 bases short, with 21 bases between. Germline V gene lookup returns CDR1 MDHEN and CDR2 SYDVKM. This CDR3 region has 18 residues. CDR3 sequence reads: CASRGGYLGNLAKNIQYF. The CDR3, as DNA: TGTGCCAGCAGGGGGGGTTATTTGGGGAACTTAGCCAAAAACATTCAGTACTTC. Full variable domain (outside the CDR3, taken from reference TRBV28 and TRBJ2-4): DVKVTQSSRYLVKRTGEKVFLECVQDMDHENMFWYRQDPGLGLRLIYFSYDVKMKEKGDIPEGYSVSREKKERFSLILESASTNQTSMYLCASRGGYLGNLAKNIQYFGAGTRLSVL.

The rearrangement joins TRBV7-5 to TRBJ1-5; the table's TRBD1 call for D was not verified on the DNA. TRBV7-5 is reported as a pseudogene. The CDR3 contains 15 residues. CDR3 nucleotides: TGTGTCAGAAGCTTAGCGCTAAGGACAGTTCAGCCCCAGCATTTT. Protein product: CVRSLALRTVQPQHF.

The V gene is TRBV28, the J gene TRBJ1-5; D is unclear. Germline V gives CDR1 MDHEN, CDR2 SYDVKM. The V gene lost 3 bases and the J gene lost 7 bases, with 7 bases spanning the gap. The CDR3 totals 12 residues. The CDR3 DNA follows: TGTGCCAGCAGTTTTGGAGAACAGCCCCAGCATTTT. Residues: CASSFGEQPQHF.

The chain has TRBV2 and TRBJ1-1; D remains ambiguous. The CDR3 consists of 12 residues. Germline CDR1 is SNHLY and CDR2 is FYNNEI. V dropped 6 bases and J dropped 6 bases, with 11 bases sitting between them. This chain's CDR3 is CASRGDSAEAFF. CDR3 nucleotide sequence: TGTGCCAGCAGAGGTGATAGCGCTGAAGCTTTCTTT.